Included here is one T cell receptor beta chain sequence, with context. Its antigen is currently unknown. Likely a read error: the CDR3 ends without its conserved phenylalanine or tryptophan. The data derive from a study of regulatory T cells in long-lasting Graves disease. Looking at the study overall: Positivity for TSH receptor antibodies plus over 5 years of antithyroid drugs meant persistent Graves' disease. The study, taken as a whole, reports: Persistent Graves' patients showed less TCR diversity than newly diagnosed ones.

With iRepertoire HTBI primers and Arm-PCR of CDR3 regions, TCR beta libraries were built. A single record per CDR3 protein comes from TCRdb applying MiXCR to the multiplex PCR reads. The sample lists some 440,000 distinct CDR3 sequences; less than 25% were seen once. Time point indicated: persistent/refractory GD, antithyroid drugs over 5 years with positive TRAb. There was RNA extracted from PBMCs, and the TCR library was made from it. The specimen comprised peripheral blood mononuclear cells (PBMCs), sampled when the disease was refractory, from a patient treated with antithyroid drugs. The TCR originated in a female donor with Graves disease.

CDR3 region: CASSPIPTRGGDETQYY. In DNA form, the CDR3 reads TGTGCCAGCAGCCCAATCCCTACGCGTGGGGGCGATGAGACCCAGTACTAC. V and J are TRBV7-8 and TRBJ2-5; the D gene is possibly TRBD1 (6 bases). The CDR3 covers 17 residues. Trimming left V 5 bases short and J 5 bases short, with 24 bases between. Germline values: CDR1 SGHVS, CDR2 FQNEAQ.